This T cell receptor (beta chain) was sequenced for a study of Ad26.COV2.S vaccination and SARS-CoV-2 variants. This clone was detected only a few times. Its antigen is not known. Germline values: CDR1 LGHDT, CDR2 YNNKEL (reference sequence). V was shortened by 0 bases and J by 6 bases, with 15 bases between the two germline ends. The CDR3 sequence is 17 residues long. The treatment here: 19 received Ad26.COV2.S at low or high dose, single or two shots; 5 received placebo; per-sample allocation not given. Day 63 following the first vaccine or placebo injection was when the samples were taken. The repertoire was sequenced with immunoSEQ multiplex PCR; TCRdb's copy has only in-frame clones and lacks some. The sample lists about 350,000 clones, 88% seen once, with 6.4% in the top ten. Study findings and constraints: Across vaccine and placebo recipients, the breadth of non-spike TCRs was similar.

The source material was peripheral blood, sampled in a trial of Ad26.COV2.S vaccine versus placebo. The TCR was taken from a person between 18 and 60 years old who received the Ad26.COV2.S COVID-19 vaccine or a placebo. The rearrangement joins TRBV3-1 (or the pseudogene TRBV3-2) to TRBJ1-6; the D is unclear. CDR3 DNA sequence: TGTGCCAGCAGCCAAGATTTAACGAGAGGCCTTAATTCACCCCTCCACTTT. It encodes CASSQDLTRGLNSPLHF.